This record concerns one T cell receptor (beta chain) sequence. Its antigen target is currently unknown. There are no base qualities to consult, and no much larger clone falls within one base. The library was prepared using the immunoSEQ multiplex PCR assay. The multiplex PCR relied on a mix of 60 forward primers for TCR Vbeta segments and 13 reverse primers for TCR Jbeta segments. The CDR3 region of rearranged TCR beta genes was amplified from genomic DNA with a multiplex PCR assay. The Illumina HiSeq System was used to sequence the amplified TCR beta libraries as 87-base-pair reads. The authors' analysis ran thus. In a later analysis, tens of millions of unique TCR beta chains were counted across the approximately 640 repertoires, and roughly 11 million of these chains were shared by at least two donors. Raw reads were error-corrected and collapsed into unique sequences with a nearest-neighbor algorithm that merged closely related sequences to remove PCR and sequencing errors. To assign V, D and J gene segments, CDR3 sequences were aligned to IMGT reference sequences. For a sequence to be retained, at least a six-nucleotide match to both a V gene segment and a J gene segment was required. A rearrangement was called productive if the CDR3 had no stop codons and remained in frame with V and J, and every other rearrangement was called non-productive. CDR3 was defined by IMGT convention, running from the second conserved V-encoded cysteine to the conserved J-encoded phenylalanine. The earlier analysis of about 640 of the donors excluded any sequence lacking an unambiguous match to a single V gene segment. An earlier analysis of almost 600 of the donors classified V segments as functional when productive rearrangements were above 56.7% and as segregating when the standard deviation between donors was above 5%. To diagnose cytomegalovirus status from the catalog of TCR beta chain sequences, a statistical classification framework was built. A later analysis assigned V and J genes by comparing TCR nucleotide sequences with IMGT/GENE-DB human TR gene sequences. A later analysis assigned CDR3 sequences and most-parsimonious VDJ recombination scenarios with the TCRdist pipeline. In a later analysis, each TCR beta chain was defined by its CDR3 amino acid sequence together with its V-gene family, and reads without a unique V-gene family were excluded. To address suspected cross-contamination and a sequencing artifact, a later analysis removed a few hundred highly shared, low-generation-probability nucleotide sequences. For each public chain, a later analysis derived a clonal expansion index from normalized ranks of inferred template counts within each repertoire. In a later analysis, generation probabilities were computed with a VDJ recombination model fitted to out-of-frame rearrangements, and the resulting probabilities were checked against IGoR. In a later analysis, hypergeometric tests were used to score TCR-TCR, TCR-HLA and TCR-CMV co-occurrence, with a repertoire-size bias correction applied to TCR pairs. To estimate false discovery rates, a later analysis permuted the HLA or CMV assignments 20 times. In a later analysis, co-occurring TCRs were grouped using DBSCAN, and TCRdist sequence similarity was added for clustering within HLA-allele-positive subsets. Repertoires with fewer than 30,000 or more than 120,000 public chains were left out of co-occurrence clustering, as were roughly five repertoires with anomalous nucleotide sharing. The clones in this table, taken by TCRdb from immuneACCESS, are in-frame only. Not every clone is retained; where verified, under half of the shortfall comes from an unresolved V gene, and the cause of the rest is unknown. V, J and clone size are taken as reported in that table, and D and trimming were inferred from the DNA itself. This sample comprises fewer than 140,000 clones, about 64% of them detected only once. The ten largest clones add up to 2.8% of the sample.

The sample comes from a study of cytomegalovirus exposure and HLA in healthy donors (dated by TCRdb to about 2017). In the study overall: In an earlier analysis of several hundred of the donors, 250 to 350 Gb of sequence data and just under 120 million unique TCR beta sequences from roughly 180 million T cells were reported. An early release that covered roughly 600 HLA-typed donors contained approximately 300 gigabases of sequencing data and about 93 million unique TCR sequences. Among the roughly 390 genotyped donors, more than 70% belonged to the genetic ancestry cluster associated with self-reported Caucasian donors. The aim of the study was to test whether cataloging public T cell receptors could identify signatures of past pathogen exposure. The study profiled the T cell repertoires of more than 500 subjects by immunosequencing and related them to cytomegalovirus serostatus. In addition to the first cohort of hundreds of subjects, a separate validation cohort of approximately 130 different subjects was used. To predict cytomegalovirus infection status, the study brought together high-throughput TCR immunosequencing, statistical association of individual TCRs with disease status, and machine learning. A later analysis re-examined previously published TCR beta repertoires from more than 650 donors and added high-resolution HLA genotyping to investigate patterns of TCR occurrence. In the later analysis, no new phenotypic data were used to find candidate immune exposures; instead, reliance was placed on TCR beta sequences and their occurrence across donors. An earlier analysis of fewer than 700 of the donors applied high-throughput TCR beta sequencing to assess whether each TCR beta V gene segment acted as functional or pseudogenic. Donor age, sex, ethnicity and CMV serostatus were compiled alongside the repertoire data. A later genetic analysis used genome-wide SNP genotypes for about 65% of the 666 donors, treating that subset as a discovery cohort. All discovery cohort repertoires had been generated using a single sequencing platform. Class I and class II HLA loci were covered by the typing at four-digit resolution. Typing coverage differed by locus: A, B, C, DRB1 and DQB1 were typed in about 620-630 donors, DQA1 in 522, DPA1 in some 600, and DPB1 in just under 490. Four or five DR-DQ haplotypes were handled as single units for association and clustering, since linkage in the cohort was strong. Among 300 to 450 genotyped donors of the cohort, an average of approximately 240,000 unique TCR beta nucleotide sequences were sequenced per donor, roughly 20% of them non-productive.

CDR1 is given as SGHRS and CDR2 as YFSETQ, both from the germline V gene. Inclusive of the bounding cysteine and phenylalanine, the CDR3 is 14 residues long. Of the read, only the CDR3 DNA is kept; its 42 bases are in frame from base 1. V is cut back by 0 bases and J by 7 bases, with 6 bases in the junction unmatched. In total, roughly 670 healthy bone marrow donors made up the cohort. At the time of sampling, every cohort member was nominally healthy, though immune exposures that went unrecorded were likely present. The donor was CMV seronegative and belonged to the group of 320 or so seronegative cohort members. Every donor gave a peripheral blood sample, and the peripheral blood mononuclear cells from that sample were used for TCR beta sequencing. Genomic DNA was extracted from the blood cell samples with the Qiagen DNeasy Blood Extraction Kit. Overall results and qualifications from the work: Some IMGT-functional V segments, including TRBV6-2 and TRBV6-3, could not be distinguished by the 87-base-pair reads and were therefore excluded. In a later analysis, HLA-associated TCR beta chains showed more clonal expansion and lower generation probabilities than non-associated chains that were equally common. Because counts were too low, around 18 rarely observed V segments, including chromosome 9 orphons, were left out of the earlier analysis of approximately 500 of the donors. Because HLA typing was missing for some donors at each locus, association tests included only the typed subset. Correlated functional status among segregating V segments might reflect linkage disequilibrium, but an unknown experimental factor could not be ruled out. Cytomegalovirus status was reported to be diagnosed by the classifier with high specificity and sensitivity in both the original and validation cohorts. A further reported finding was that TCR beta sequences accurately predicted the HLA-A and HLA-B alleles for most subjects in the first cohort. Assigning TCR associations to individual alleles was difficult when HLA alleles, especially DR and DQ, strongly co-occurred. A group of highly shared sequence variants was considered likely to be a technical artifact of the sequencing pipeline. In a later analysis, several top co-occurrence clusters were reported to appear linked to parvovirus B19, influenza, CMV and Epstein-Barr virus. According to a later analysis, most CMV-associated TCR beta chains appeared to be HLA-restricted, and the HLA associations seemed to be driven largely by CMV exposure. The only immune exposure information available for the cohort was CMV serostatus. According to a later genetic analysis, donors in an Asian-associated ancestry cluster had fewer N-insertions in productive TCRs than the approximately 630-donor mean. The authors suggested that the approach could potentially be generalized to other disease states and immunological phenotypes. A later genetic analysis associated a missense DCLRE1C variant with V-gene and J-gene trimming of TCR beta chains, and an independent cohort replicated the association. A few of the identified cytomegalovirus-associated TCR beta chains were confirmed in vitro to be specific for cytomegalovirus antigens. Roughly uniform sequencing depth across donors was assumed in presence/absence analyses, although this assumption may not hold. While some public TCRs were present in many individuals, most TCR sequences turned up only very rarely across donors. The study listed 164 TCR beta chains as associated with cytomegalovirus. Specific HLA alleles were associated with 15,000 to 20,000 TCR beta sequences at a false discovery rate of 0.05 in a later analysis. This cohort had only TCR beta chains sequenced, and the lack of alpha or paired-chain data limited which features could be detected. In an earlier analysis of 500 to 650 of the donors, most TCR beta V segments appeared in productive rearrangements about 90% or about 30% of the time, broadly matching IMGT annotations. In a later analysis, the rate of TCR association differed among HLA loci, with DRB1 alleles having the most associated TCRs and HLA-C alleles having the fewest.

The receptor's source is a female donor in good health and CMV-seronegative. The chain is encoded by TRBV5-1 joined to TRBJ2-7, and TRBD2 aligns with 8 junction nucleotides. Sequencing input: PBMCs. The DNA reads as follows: TGCGCCAGCAGCTTGGGACGGGAGGGCGGGGAGCAGTACTTC. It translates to CASSLGREGGEQYF.